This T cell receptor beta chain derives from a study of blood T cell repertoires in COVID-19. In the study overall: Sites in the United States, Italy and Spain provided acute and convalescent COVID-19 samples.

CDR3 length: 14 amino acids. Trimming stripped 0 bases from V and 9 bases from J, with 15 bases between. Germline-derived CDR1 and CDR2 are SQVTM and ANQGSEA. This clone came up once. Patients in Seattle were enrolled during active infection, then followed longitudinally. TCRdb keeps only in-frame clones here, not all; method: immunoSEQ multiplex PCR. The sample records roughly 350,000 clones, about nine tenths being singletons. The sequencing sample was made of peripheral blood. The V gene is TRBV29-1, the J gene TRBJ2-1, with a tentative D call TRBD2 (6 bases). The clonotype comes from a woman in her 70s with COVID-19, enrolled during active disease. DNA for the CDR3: TGCAGCGTTGAAGATCGGTTCGGGAGTTCTGAGCAGTTCTTC. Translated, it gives CSVEDRFGSSEQFF.